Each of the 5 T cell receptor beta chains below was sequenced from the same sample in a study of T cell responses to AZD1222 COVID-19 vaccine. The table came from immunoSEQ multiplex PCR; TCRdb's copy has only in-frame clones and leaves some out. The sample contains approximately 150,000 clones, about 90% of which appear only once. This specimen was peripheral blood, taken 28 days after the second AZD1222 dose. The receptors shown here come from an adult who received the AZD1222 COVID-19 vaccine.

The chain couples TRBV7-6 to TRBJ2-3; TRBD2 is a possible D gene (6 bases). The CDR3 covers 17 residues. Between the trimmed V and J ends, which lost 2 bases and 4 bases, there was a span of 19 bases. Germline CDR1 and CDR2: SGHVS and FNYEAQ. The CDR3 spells CASSLTPSGSSADTQYF. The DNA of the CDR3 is TGTGCCAGCAGCTTAACCCCATCCGGGAGTAGCGCAGATACGCAGTATTTT. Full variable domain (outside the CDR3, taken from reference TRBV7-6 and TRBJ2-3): GAGVSQSPRYKVTKRGQDVALRCDPISGHVSLYWYRQALGQGPEFLTYFNYEAQQDKSGLPNDRFSAERPEGSISTLTIQRTEQRDSAMYRCASSLTPSGSSADTQYFGPGTRLTVL.

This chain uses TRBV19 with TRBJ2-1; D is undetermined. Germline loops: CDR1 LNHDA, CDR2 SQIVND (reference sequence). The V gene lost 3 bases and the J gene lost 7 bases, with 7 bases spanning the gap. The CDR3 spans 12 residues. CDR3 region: CASSIVANEQFF. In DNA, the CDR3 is TGTGCCAGTAGTATCGTCGCGAATGAGCAGTTCTTC.

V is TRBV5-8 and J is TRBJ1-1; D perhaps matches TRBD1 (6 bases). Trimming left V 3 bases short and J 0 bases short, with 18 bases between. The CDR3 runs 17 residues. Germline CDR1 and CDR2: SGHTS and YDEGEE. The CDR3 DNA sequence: TGTGCCAGCAGCTCGTTGTGGGGGCAGGTCATGAACACTGAAGCTTTCTTT. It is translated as CASSSLWGQVMNTEAFF.

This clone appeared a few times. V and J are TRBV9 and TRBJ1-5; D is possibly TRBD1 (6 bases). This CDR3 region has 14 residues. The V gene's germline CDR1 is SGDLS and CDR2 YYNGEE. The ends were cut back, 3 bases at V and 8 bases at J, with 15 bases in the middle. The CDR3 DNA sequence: TGTGCCAGCAGCGCGACAGGATTCGGTGAGCCCCAGCATTTT. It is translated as CASSATGFGEPQHF. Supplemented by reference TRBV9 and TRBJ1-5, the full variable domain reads DSGVTQTPKHLITATGQRVTLRCSPRSGDLSVYWYQQSLDQGLQFLIQYYNGEERAKGNILERFSAQQFPDLHSELNLSSLELGDSALYFCASSATGFGEPQHFGDGTRLSIL.

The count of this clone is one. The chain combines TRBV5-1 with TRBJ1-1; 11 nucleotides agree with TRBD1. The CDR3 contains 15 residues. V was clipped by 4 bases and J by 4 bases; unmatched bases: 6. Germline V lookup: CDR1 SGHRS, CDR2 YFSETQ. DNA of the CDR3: TGCGCCAGCAGCAGGGGACAGGGGGGAAGCACTGAAGCTTTCTTT. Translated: CASSRGQGGSTEAFF.